Below are 24 T cell receptor beta chains sequenced from a single sample in a study of human T cells and chemical hapten exposure. TCRdb called the RACE reads again in MiXCR, with one record for every CDR3 protein. The sample carries around 300,000 distinct CDR3 sequences, 7.5% to 9% recorded once. Time point reported: pre-sensitization, week 0. The sample's treatment: therapeutic diphenylcyclopropenone sensitization with weekly scalp DPC. Material: whole blood, obtained in connection with sensitization to the hapten diphenylcyclopropenone (DPC). All receptors come from a young man with alopecia areata. Some clones in this sample may be carry-over from other donors' samples.

On this clonotype itself: A much bigger clone sits one base away, suggesting this may be a read error. This chain links TRBV7-9 with TRBJ2-3, with 10 positions matching TRBD2. From germline, CDR1 is SEHNR and CDR2 FQNEAQ (reference sequence). CDR3 length: 14 residues. The junction had 12 bases not matched to a gene; V was cut back by 11 bases and J by 7 bases. The CDR3 reads CAGPGTSVKNTQYF. For the CDR3, the DNA is TGTGCCGGCCCCGGGACTAGCGTTAAAAATACGCAGTATTTT.

This clonotype occurred a few times. The chain is built from TRBV5-5 and TRBJ2-2; D unresolved. Germline loops: CDR1 SGHKS, CDR2 YYEKEE (reference sequence). The CDR3 is made up of 13 amino acids. V was clipped by 0 bases and J by 7 bases, with 7 bases between them. The CDR3 DNA sequence: TGTGCCAGCAGCTTGGAATTGGTCGGGGAGCTGTTTTTT. Amino acid sequence: CASSLELVGELFF.

The chain has TRBV7-9 and TRBJ2-7; D possibly matches TRBD1 or TRBD2 (5 bases each). CDR3 length: 14 residues. The germline V gene has CDR1 SEHNR and CDR2 FQNEAQ (reference sequence). V lost 5 bases, J lost 1 base, and 12 bases lay in between. CDR3 protein: CASSPTGPSYEQYF. The CDR3 DNA is TGTGCCAGCAGCCCGACGGGACCTTCCTACGAGCAGTACTTC.

A few counts support this clonotype. The CDR3 here is CASSLTTDEKLFF. CDR3 DNA: TGTGCCAGCAGCTTAACGACAGATGAAAAACTGTTTTTT. The chain couples TRBV7-2 to TRBJ1-4; D perhaps matches TRBD1 (5 bases). The CDR3 contains 13 residues. The germline V gene encodes CDR1 SGHTA and CDR2 FQGNSA. V gave up 2 bases and J gave up 6 bases, with 7 bases separating them.

This clonotype has just one count. The gene calls are TRBV3-1 and TRBJ2-1; no clear D. The ends were cut back, 1 base at V and 0 bases at J, with 13 bases in the middle. The CDR3 extends over 17 amino acids. Germline-derived CDR1 and CDR2 are LGHDT and YNNKEL (reference sequence). CDR3 DNA sequence: TGTGCCAGCAGCCAAGGATGGCGTTCGAGCTCCTACAATGAGCAGTTCTTC. It is translated as CASSQGWRSSSYNEQFF.

This clonotype was detected only a few times. The V and J genes are TRBV4-1 and TRBJ2-3; D is undetermined. The germline V and J ends were trimmed by 4 bases and 0 bases, with 8 bases remaining between them. Germline lookup yields CDR1 MGHRA and CDR2 YSYEKL. The CDR3 is made up of 14 amino acids. The DNA for the CDR3 is TGCGCCAGCAGCCCATCCCCCAGCACAGATACGCAGTATTTT. Amino acid sequence: CASSPSPSTDTQYF.

V and J are TRBV7-9 and TRBJ1-1, with 9 bases that match TRBD1. Germline CDR1 is SEHNR and CDR2 is FQNEAQ (reference sequence). The CDR3 contains 15 residues. Unmatched junction bases numbered 5, after V lost 3 bases and J lost 3 bases. The chain's CDR3 is CASSLGQGVDTEAFF. CDR3 in DNA: TGTGCCAGCAGCTTGGGACAGGGAGTCGACACTGAAGCTTTCTTT.

This clonotype has only a few counts. J is TRBJ1-1 and V is TRBV20-1; 9 positions agree with TRBD1. The V and J ends lost 3 bases and 1 base, in that order; junction bases with no gene match: 3. The CDR3 is made up of 14 amino acids. Germline V gene lookup returns CDR1 DFQATT and CDR2 SNEGSKA (reference sequence). The CDR3 sequence is CSARDRGWNTEAFF. In nucleotides, the CDR3 is TGCAGTGCTAGGGACAGGGGATGGAACACTGAAGCTTTCTTT.

This clonotype was seen a few times. V gene TRBV7-9 combines with J gene TRBJ2-2; 9 bases agree with TRBD1. The CDR3 contains 20 residues. Looked up from germline, CDR1 is SEHNR and CDR2 is FQNEAQ (reference sequence). After removal of 0 bases from V and 0 bases from J, the junction contained 11 bases not matched to a gene. The CDR3 protein is CASSLAQGTGIHANTGELFF. The CDR3 DNA follows: TGTGCCAGCAGCTTAGCACAAGGGACAGGGATTCACGCGAACACCGGGGAGCTGTTTTTT.

This clonotype was counted at least ten times. The rearrangement links TRBV2 to TRBJ1-3; D is unresolved. This CDR3 has 13 amino acids. Germline assignment: CDR1 SNHLY and CDR2 FYNNEI. The germline V and J ends were trimmed by 4 bases and 2 bases, with 6 bases remaining between them. The CDR3, as DNA: TGTGCCAGCAGTGCGGGTGCTGGAAACACCATATATTTT. This encodes CASSAGAGNTIYF. Full variable domain (missing parts from reference TRBV2 and TRBJ1-3): EPEVTQTPSHQVTQMGQEVILRCVPISNHLYFYWYRQILGQKVEFLVSFYNNEISEKSEIFDDQFSVERPDGSNFTLKIRSTKLEDSAMYFCASSAGAGNTIYFGEGSWLTVV.

At least ten counts were recorded for this clonotype. Here the CDR3 DNA reads TGTGCCAGCTTGGGAAGGATGAACACCGGGGAGCTGTTTTTT. It translates to CASLGRMNTGELFF. The chain has TRBV28 and TRBJ2-2, with unresolved D. CDR3 size: 14 residues. V lost 8 bases and J 1 base, leaving 11 bases between the germline ends. Germline lookup yields CDR1 MDHEN and CDR2 SYDVKM.

J is TRBJ1-5 and V is TRBV6-2 or TRBV6-3; perhaps TRBD1 as D (5 bases). Germline assignment: CDR1 MNHEY and CDR2 SVGEGT. The V end lost 8 bases, the J end lost 6 bases, and 17 bases lay between the germline ends. The CDR3 consists of 14 residues. The CDR3 coding sequence is TGTGCCAGCGGAAAAACTGGCAGGGTTCAGCCCCAGCATTTT. Translated, it gives CASGKTGRVQPQHF.

The gene calls are TRBV6-2 or TRBV6-3 and TRBJ1-5; D may be TRBD1 (5 bases). V lost 2 bases, J lost 9 bases, and 14 bases lay in between. This CDR3 spans 14 amino acids. Germline V gives CDR1 MNHEY, CDR2 SVGEGT. The CDR3 loop reads CASSYGTVNGPQHF. The DNA for the CDR3 is TGTGCCAGCAGTTACGGGACCGTGAATGGGCCCCAGCATTTT.

The chain uses TRBV7-9 and TRBJ2-5, with 8 bases matching TRBD1. The CDR3 totals 14 residues. Per the germline V gene, CDR1 is SEHNR and CDR2 is FQNEAQ (reference sequence). Trimming at V came to 3 bases and at J to 7 bases, leaving 7 bases not matched to a gene. For the CDR3, the DNA is TGTGCCAGCAGCTTCTCCGGACAGGGAGGGACCCAGTACTTC. Translated: CASSFSGQGGTQYF.

The V gene is TRBV18, the J gene TRBJ1-2, with D hard to call. Trimming shortened V by 4 bases and J by 1 base, and 13 bases separated the two germline ends. The germline V gene has CDR1 KGHSH and CDR2 LQKENI. The CDR3 length is 15 residues. CDR3 DNA sequence: TGTGCCAGCTCACACGCGCGACATCTTAACTATGGCTACACCTTC. Encoded protein: CASSHARHLNYGYTF.

This clonotype was seen ten or more times. The chain couples TRBV4-1 to TRBJ1-2; possible D gene TRBD1, 6 bases. Germline CDR1 is MGHRA and CDR2 is YSYEKL. V was pared by 3 bases and J by 1 base, with 18 bases between. The CDR3 covers 17 residues. CDR3 sequence (DNA): TGCGCCAGCAGCCACAGATCAGGGGATATGGTTAACTATGGCTACACCTTC. It encodes CASSHRSGDMVNYGYTF.

This CDR3 is CASSPPGPKVDTQYF. The CDR3 coding sequence is TGTGCCAGCTCACCACCGGGACCGAAAGTAGATACGCAGTATTTT. The chain is built from TRBV18 and TRBJ2-3, with D perhaps being TRBD1 or TRBD2 (5 bases each). Trimming stripped 0 bases from V and 5 bases from J, with 12 bases between. This CDR3 comprises 15 residues. Germline V lookup: CDR1 KGHSH, CDR2 LQKENI.

On this clonotype itself: A read error may be the cause here, since a much bigger clone is one base away. The genes are TRBV5-1 and TRBJ1-1; the D gene is possibly TRBD1 (5 bases). The CDR3 contains 14 residues. Germline CDR1 and CDR2: SGHRS and YFSETQ. Trimming removed 2 bases at V and 8 bases at J, with 16 bases between. As DNA, the CDR3 is TGCGCCAGCAGCTTAAGAGGGGATGTATTGGAAGCTTTCTTT. It specifies CASSLRGDVLEAFF.

In its sample, this clonotype was seen many times. The CDR3: CASSQEGQGVLAKNIQYF. The CDR3 DNA is TGCGCCAGCAGCCAAGAGGGACAGGGGGTGCTAGCCAAAAACATTCAGTACTTC. This chain links TRBV4-1 with TRBJ2-4, with 11 bases lining up with TRBD1. Germline V gives CDR1 MGHRA, CDR2 YSYEKL. The CDR3 has 18 amino acids. Germline trimming cut 0 bases from V and 0 bases from J; bases unmatched to any gene: 4.

The chain combines TRBV29-1 with TRBJ2-2; D is ambiguous. The V and J ends lost 7 bases and 1 base respectively, with 10 bases between them. Germline CDR1 reads SQVTM; CDR2 reads ANQGSEA. This CDR3 is built from 13 residues. CDR3 amino acids: CSANTMNTGELFF. The DNA for the CDR3 is TGCAGCGCCAATACAATGAACACCGGGGAGCTGTTTTTT.

This clonotype has at least ten counts. J is TRBJ1-2 and V is TRBV14; D is uncertain. In germline, CDR1 is SGHDN, CDR2 FVKESK. Trimming shortened V by 0 bases and J by 11 bases, and 10 bases separated the two germline ends. This CDR3 spans 12 amino acids. CDR3 DNA sequence: TGTGCCAGCAGCCAAGACACCGTGGGGTACACCTTC. Its protein product is CASSQDTVGYTF.

In this sample, this clonotype turned up many times. The chain uses TRBV7-2 and TRBJ2-1; 9 nucleotides agree with TRBD1. V dropped 2 bases and J dropped 7; count of bases not matched to a gene: 9. The CDR3 has 16 residues. Germline CDR1 SGHTA, CDR2 FQGNSA. CDR3 nucleotide sequence: TGTGCCAGCAGCTTACCCTCCGGGACAGGGATTAATGAGCAGTTCTTC. Protein: CASSLPSGTGINEQFF.

CDR3 region: CASSGGGSNKNIQYF. DNA of the CDR3: TGTGCCAGCAGTGGGGGGGGAAGTAACAAAAACATTCAGTACTTC. This sequence joins TRBV28 and TRBJ2-4; 7 bases align to TRBD2. The V gene's germline CDR1 is MDHEN and CDR2 SYDVKM. The CDR3 contains 15 residues. Trimming took 5 bases from V and 3 from J; bases not matched to a gene: 7.

This clonotype was observed at least ten times. The gene calls are TRBV20-1 and TRBJ1-6; D uncertain. V lost 0 bases and J lost 0, with 18 bases in between. Germline CDR1 is DFQATT and CDR2 is SNEGSKA (reference sequence). The CDR3 runs 19 residues. The CDR3 loop reads CSARDLSLTGSSYNSPLHF. In DNA, the CDR3 is TGCAGTGCTAGAGATCTCTCTCTCACGGGGAGCTCCTATAATTCACCCCTCCACTTT.